Listed below are T cell receptor beta chains from one sample, sequenced in a study of technical replicates of blood from several donors. Clones were read by immunoSEQ multiplex PCR, and TCRdb kept only the in-frame ones, dropping some. The sample holds about 100,000 clones, 85% to 95% seen once. Sequencing was carried out using T cells isolated from PBMCs. The receptor source for this set is a human donor in good health. CDR3s include the opening cysteine and the closing phenylalanine or tryptophan. The D gene is left open where the match is weak. The size of a clone is reported for some rows only, either as once, few or many, or as a class for expanded clones.

>TRBJ2-7|TRBD1|NA|TRBV27
CASSLEGAYDEQYF
TGTGCCAGCAGTTTAGAGGGGGCTTATGACGAGCAGTACTTC
>TRBJ2-5|NA|NA|TRBV7-3
CASSARRGLETQYF
TGTGCCAGCAGCGCAAGGAGGGGGCTAGAGACCCAGTACTTC
>TRBJ2-7|NA|NA|TRBV27
CASSPSGGGYEQYF
TGTGCCAGCAGTCCCTCGGGGGGCGGCTACGAGCAGTACTTC
>TRBJ2-1|TRBD1|NA|TRBV7-2
CASSSGQGRSNEQFF
TGTGCCAGCAGCTCTGGACAGGGGCGGTCCAATGAGCAGTTCTTC
>TRBJ2-7|TRBD1|once|TRBV11-2
CASSLDPPGTGDYEQYF
TGTGCCAGCAGCTTAGATCCCCCCGGGACAGGGGACTACGAGCAGTACTTC
>TRBJ2-1|TRBD2|NA|TRBV29-1
CSVVTSGTYNEQFF
TGCAGCGTAGTCACTAGCGGGACGTACAATGAGCAGTTCTTC
>TRBJ2-1|TRBD2|NA|TRBV5-6
CASSPGLAENEQFF
TGTGCCAGCAGCCCGGGACTAGCGGAAAATGAGCAGTTCTTC
>TRBJ2-7|TRBD1|NA|TRBV10-3
CAITETTGAKDEQYF
TGTGCCATCACAGAAACTACAGGGGCGAAGGACGAGCAGTACTTC
>TRBJ2-7|NA|NA|TRBV7-3
CASSSPGRSYEQYF
TGTGCCAGCAGCTCGCCAGGCCGTTCCTACGAGCAGTACTTC
>TRBJ1-1|TRBD1|NA|TRBV18
CASSPGQGQTEAFF
TGTGCCAGCTCACCGGGACAGGGGCAGACTGAAGCTTTCTTT
>TRBJ2-3|TRBD1|few|TRBV6-1
CASSPGTGYTDTQYF
TGTGCCAGCAGCCCAGGGACAGGGTATACAGATACGCAGTATTTT
>TRBJ1-1|NA|NA|TRBV29-1
CSGHRANTEAFF
TGCAGCGGCCACAGGGCTAACACTGAAGCTTTCTTT
>TRBJ1-2|NA|NA|TRBV29-1
CSVAGTLANYGYTF
TGCAGCGTTGCGGGGACACTAGCTAACTATGGCTACACCTTC
>TRBJ1-2|NA|NA|TRBV6-5
CASSYSKQIYGYTF
TGTGCCAGCAGTTACTCGAAACAGATCTATGGCTACACCTTC
>TRBJ1-2|NA|once|TRBV30
CAWTANYGYTF
TGTGCCTGGACAGCTAACTATGGCTACACCTTC
>TRBJ1-5|NA|NA|TRBV5-7
CASSLRLRQDRNSNQPQHF
TGTGCCAGCAGCTTACGACTTCGACAGGACCGAAATAGCAATCAGCCCCAGCATTTT
>TRBJ2-7|NA|NA|TRBV19
CASNPGGWASYGEQYF
TGTGCCAGTAACCCCGGCGGGTGGGCGAGCTACGGGGAGCAGTACTTC
>TRBJ2-2|TRBD2|NA|TRBV7-3
CASSLTSGSTGELFF
TGTGCCAGCAGCTTAACTAGCGGGAGCACCGGGGAGCTGTTTTTT
>TRBJ1-1|NA|NA|TRBV27
CASSLGGVPEAFF
TGTGCCAGCAGTTTAGGAGGGGTCCCTGAAGCTTTCTTT
>TRBJ2-3|NA|NA|TRBV9
CASSVADSNTDTQYF
TGTGCCAGCAGCGTAGCGGACAGTAACACAGATACGCAGTATTTT
>TRBJ2-3|NA|NA|TRBV19
CASSSEPRGDTQYF
TGTGCCAGTAGTTCGGAACCTCGGGGAGATACGCAGTATTTT
>TRBJ2-2|TRBD2|NA|TRBV4-1
CASNPFLAVTGELFF
TGCGCCAGCAACCCATTTCTAGCGGTAACCGGGGAGCTGTTTTTT
>TRBJ1-3|NA|NA|TRBV10-3
CAISLDGGRNTIYF
TGTGCCATCAGCCTCGATGGAGGGCGAAACACCATATATTTT
>TRBJ1-1|TRBD1|NA|TRBV6-5
CASKRQGGYTEAFF
TGTGCCAGCAAAAGACAGGGGGGCTACACTGAAGCTTTCTTT
>TRBJ1-3|NA|NA|TRBV7-9
CASSSPGFGNTIYF
TGTGCCAGCAGCTCCCCCGGGTTTGGAAACACCATATATTTT
>TRBJ2-7|TRBD1|NA|TRBV7-8
CASSSRTGGYEQYF
TGTGCCAGCAGCTCCAGGACAGGGGGCTACGAGCAGTACTTC
>TRBJ2-1|TRBD2|NA|TRBV9
CASSVGFGLAGGFGQFF
TGTGCCAGCAGCGTAGGGTTTGGACTAGCGGGAGGATTTGGGCAGTTCTTC
>TRBJ1-5|NA|NA|TRBV28
CASSFRGGAGQPQHF
TGTGCCAGCAGTTTTAGGGGGGGCGCCGGTCAGCCCCAGCATTTT
>TRBJ2-1|NA|NA|TRBV5-1
CASSPPSSANEQFF
TGCGCCAGCAGCCCACCCTCTAGCGCAAATGAGCAGTTCTTC
>TRBJ2-7|TRBD1|NA|TRBV28
CASSSFDGQGTYEQYF
TGTGCCAGCAGTTCGTTTGACGGACAGGGCACCTACGAGCAGTACTTC
>TRBJ1-1|NA|few|TRBV5-1
CASSLTEMTEAFF
TGCGCCAGCAGCTTGACAGAAATGACTGAAGCTTTCTTT
>TRBJ2-4|TRBD1|NA|TRBV14
CASSQDGWGQKNIQYF
TGTGCCAGCAGCCAAGATGGATGGGGACAGAAAAACATTCAGTACTTC
>TRBJ2-7|NA|NA|TRBV5-4
CASSLTESSYEQYF
TGTGCCAGCAGCTTGACGGAGAGCTCCTACGAGCAGTACTTC
>TRBJ1-5|TRBD1|NA|TRBV10-1
CASSVDRGFSNQPQHF
TGCGCCAGCAGTGTGGACAGGGGGTTTAGCAATCAGCCCCAGCATTTT
>TRBJ1-5|NA|NA|TRBV6-6
CASSYGYREGQPQHF
TGTGCCAGCAGTTACGGATACCGGGAGGGGCAGCCCCAGCATTTT
>TRBJ2-5|NA|NA|TRBV7-6
CASSLVDFEAGKETQYF
TGTGCCAGCAGCTTAGTGGATTTTGAGGCGGGGAAGGAGACCCAGTACTTC
>TRBJ2-1|NA|NA|TRBV7-3
CASSLTPGSFNEQFF
TGTGCCAGCAGCTTAACCCCCGGGAGTTTTAATGAGCAGTTCTTC
>TRBJ1-1|TRBD1|NA|TRBV6-1
CASSVGQGNTEAFF
TGTGCCAGCAGTGTGGGACAGGGAAACACTGAAGCTTTCTTT
>TRBJ2-5|NA|NA|TRBV28
CASSKRVYQETQYF
TGTGCCAGCAGTAAGAGGGTGTACCAAGAGACCCAGTACTTC
>TRBJ1-1|NA|NA|TRBV20-1
CSASRSTEAFF
TGCAGTGCTAGTCGGTCGACTGAAGCTTTCTTT
>TRBJ2-3|TRBD1|NA|TRBV5-1
CASSLNGRGPTDTQYF
TGCGCCAGCAGCTTGAATGGCAGGGGGCCCACAGATACGCAGTATTTT
>TRBJ2-7|NA|NA|TRBV9
CASSVGSSTYEQYF
TGTGCCAGCAGCGTAGGAAGCTCCACCTACGAGCAGTACTTC
>TRBJ2-7|TRBD1|NA|TRBV27
CASSFPGVGGFYEQYF
TGTGCCAGCAGTTTTCCCGGTGTAGGGGGCTTCTACGAGCAGTACTTC
>TRBJ1-1|NA|NA|TRBV7-3
CASSLHRATEAFF
TGTGCCAGCAGCCTCCACAGGGCCACTGAAGCTTTCTTT
>TRBJ2-1|NA|NA|TRBV30
CAWSRGRAGNEQFF
TGTGCCTGGAGTAGGGGGAGGGCCGGAAATGAGCAGTTCTTC
>TRBJ2-2|TRBD1|once|TRBV5-8
CASSPRTGSNTGELFF
TGTGCCAGCAGCCCGAGGACAGGGTCGAACACCGGGGAGCTGTTTTTT
>TRBJ2-5|NA|NA|TRBV19
CASSIDVSRLETQYF
TGTGCCAGTAGTATAGATGTCTCTAGGTTGGAGACCCAGTACTTC
>TRBJ1-5|NA|NA|TRBV29-1
CSVGGSQSNQPQHF
TGCAGCGTTGGTGGGAGCCAAAGCAATCAGCCCCAGCATTTT
>TRBJ2-6|NA|NA|TRBV6-4
CATRDSGANVLTF
TGTGCCACCCGGGACTCTGGGGCCAACGTCCTGACTTTC
>TRBJ2-7|TRBD1|NA|TRBV7-2
CASSRDRGVIYEQYF
TGTGCCAGCAGCAGGGACAGGGGAGTTATCTACGAGCAGTACTTC
>TRBJ2-1|TRBD2|NA|TRBV5-1
CASSWTSGNSYNEQFF
TGCGCCAGCAGCTGGACTAGCGGAAACTCCTACAATGAGCAGTTCTTC
>TRBJ1-4|TRBD1|NA|TRBV6-1
CASSEGNRGKLFF
TGTGCCAGCAGTGAAGGCAACAGGGGAAAACTGTTTTTT
>TRBJ2-7|NA|few|TRBV4-2
CASSQAYSYEQYF
TGTGCCAGCAGCCAAGCGTACTCCTACGAGCAGTACTTC
>TRBJ1-1|TRBD1|NA|TRBV6-5
CASSKTGATEAFF
TGTGCCAGCAGTAAAACAGGGGCTACTGAAGCTTTCTTT
>TRBJ1-5|NA|few|TRBV14
CASSRGYSNQPQHF
TGTGCCAGCAGCAGGGGGTATAGCAATCAGCCCCAGCATTTT
>TRBJ2-7|TRBD2|NA|TRBV27
CASSVAGGTYEQYF
TGTGCCAGCAGTGTAGCGGGGGGTACCTACGAGCAGTACTTC
>TRBJ2-2|NA|NA|TRBV10-3
CAISVGGNTGELFF
TGTGCCATCAGTGTAGGGGGGAACACCGGGGAGCTGTTTTTT
>TRBJ1-4|NA|once|TRBV4-3
CASSRILTLDEKLFF
TGCGCCAGCAGCCGAATTTTGACTCTTGATGAAAAACTGTTTTTT